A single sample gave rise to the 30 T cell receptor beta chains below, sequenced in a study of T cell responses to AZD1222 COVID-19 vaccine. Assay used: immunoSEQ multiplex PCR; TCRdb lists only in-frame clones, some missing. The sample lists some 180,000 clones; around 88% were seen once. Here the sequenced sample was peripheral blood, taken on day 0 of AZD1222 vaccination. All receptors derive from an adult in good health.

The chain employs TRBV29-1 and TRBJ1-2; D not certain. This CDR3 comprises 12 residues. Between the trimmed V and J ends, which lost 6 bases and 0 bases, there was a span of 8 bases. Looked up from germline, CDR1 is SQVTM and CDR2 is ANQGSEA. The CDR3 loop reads CSVLEPNYGYTF. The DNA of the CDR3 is TGCAGCGTATTGGAACCTAACTATGGCTACACCTTC. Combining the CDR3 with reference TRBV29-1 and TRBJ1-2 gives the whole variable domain SAVISQKPSRDICQRGTSLTIQCQVDSQVTMMFWYRQQPGQSLTLIATANQGSEATYESGFVIDKFPISRPNLTFSTLTVSNMSPEDSSIYLCSVLEPNYGYTFGSGTRLTVV.

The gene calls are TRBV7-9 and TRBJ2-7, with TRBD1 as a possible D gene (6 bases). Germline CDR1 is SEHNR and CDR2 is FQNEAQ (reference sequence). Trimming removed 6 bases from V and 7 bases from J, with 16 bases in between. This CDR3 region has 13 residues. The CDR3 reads CASSWGPDREQYF. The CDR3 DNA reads TGTGCCAGCAGTTGGGGGCCGGATCGGGAGCAGTACTTC.

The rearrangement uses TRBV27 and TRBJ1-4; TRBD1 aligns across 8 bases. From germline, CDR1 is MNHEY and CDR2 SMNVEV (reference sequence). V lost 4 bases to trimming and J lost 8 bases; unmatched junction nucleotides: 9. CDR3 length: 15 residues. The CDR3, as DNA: TGTGCCAGCAGTTCCTCAGGGGGCAGGGGGGAAAAACTGTTTTTT. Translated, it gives CASSSSGGRGEKLFF.

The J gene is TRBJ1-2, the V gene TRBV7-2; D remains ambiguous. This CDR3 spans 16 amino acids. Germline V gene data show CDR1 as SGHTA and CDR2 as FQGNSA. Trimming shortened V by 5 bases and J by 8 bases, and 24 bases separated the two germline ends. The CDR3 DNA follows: TGTGCCAGCAGCCAGCTGGGAAGGGCGTCGAGTCGAGGCTACACCTTC. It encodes CASSQLGRASSRGYTF.

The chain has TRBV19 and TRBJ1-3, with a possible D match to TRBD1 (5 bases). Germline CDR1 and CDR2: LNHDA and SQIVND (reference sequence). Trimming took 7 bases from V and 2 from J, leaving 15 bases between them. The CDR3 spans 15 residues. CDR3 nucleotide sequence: TGTGCCAGTACGGTTGGGGGAACAACTGGAAACACCATATATTTT. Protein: CASTVGGTTGNTIYF. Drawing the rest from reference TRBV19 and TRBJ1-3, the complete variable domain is DGGITQSPKYLFRKEGQNVTLSCEQNLNHDAMYWYRQDPGQGLRLIYYSQIVNDFQKGDIAEGYSVSREKKESFPLTVTSAQKNPTAFYLCASTVGGTTGNTIYFGEGSWLTVV.

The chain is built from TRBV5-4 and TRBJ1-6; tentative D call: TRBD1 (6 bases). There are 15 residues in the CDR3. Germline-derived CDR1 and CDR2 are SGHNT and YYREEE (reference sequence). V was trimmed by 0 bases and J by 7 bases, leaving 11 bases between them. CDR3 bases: TGTGCCAGCAGCTTGGCGAGGGGGACCAATTCACCCCTCCACTTT. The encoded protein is CASSLARGTNSPLHF.

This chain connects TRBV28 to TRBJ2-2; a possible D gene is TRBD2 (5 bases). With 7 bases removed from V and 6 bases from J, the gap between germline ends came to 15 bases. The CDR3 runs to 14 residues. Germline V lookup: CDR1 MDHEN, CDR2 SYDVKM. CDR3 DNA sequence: TGTGCCAGCACTAACCTAGCCGGACCCGGGGAGCTGTTTTTT. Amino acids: CASTNLAGPGELFF.

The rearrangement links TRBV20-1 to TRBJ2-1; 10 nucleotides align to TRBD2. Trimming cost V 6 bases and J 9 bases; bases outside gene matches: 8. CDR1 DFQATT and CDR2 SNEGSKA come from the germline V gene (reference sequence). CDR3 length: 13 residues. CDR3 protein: CSASPSGRSEQFF. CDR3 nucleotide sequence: TGCAGTGCAAGTCCTAGCGGGAGAAGTGAGCAGTTCTTC.

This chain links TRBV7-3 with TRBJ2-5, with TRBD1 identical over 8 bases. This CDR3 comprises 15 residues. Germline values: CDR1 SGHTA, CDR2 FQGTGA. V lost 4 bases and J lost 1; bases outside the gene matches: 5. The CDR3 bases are TGTGCCAGCAGCTCCGGACAGGGTGTCCAAGAGACCCAGTACTTC. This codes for CASSSGQGVQETQYF.

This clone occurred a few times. In nucleotides, the CDR3 is TGTGCCAGCAGCTTGCGGCTTAACGGGGAGCTGTTTTTT. This codes for CASSLRLNGELFF. This rearrangement joins TRBV7-2 to TRBJ2-2; D remains unclear. Germline V gene sequence: CDR1 SGHTA, CDR2 FQGNSA. Trimming cost V 3 bases and J 7 bases, with 9 bases left between them. The CDR3 sequence is 13 residues long.

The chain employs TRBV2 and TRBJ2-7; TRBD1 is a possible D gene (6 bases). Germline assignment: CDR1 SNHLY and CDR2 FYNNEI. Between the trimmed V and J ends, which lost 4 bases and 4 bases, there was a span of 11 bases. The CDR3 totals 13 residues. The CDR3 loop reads CASSVDRLYEQYF. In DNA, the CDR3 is TGTGCCAGCAGTGTCGACAGGCTTTACGAGCAGTACTTC.

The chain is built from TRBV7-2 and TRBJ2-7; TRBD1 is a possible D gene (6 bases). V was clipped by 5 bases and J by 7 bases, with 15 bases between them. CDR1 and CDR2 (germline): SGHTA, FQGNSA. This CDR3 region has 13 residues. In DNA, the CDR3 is TGTGCCAGCAGCCCAGGGGTGCTGGGGGAGCAGTACTTC. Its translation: CASSPGVLGEQYF. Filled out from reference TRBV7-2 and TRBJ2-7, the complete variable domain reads GAGVSQSPSNKVTEKGKDVELRCDPISGHTALYWYRQSLGQGLEFLIYFQGNSAPDKSGLPSDRFSAERTGGSVSTLTIQRTQQEDSAVYLCASSPGVLGEQYFGPGTRLTVT.

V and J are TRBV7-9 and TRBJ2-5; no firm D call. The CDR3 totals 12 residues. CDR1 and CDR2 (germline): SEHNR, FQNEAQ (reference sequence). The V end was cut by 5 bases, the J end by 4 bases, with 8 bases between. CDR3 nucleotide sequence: TGTGCCAGCAGCCGGGTGGGAGAGACCCAGTACTTC. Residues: CASSRVGETQYF.

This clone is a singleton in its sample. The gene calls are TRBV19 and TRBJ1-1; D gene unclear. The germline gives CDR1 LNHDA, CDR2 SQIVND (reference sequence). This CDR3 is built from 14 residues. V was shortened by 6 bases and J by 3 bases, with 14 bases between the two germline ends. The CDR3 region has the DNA TGTGCCAGTAGGGGATTACCGGGAGACACTGAAGCTTTCTTT. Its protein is CASRGLPGDTEAFF.

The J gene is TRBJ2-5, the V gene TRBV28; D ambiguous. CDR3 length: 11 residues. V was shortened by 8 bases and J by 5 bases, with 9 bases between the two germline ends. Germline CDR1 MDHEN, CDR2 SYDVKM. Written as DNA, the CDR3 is TGTGCCAGCTATCTCGGGGAGACCCAGTACTTC. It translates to CASYLGETQYF. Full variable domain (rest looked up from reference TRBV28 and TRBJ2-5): DVKVTQSSRYLVKRTGEKVFLECVQDMDHENMFWYRQDPGLGLRLIYFSYDVKMKEKGDIPEGYSVSREKKERFSLILESASTNQTSMYLCASYLGETQYFGPGTRLLVL.

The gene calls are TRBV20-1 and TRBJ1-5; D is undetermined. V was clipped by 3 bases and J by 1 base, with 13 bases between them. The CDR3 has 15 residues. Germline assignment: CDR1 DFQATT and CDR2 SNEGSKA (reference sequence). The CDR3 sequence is CSASTVHTSNQPQHF. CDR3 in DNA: TGCAGTGCTAGTACCGTCCACACCAGCAATCAGCCCCAGCATTTT.

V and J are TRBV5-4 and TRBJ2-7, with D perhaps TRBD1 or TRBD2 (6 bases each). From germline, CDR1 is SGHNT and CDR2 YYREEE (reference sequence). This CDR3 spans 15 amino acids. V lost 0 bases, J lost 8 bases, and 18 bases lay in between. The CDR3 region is CASSLEVRGDSKQYF. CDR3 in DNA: TGTGCCAGCAGCTTGGAAGTGAGGGGGGATTCGAAGCAGTACTTC.

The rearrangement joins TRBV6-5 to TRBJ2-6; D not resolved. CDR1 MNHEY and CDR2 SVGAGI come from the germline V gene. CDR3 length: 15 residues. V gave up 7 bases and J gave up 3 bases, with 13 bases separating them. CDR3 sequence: CASKQEDLGANVLTF. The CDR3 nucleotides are TGTGCCAGCAAACAAGAGGATCTTGGGGCCAACGTCCTGACTTTC.

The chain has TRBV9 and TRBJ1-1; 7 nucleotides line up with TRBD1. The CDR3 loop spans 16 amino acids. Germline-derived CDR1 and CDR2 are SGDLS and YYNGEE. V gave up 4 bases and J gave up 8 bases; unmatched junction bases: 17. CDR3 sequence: CASSSHQGQDTLEAFF. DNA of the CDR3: TGTGCCAGCAGCAGCCACCAAGGACAGGATACATTAGAAGCTTTCTTT.

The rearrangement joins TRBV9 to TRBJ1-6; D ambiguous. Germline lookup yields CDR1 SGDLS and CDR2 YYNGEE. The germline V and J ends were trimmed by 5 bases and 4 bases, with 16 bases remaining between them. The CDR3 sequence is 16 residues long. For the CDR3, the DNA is TGTGCCAGCAGTGGGGATTCTTCTAATTATAATTCACCCCTCCACTTT. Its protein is CASSGDSSNYNSPLHF.

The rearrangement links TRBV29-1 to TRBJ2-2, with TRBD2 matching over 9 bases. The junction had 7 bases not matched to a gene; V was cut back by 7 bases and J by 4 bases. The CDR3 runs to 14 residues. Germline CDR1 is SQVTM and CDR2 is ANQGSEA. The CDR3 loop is CSGLSGRGTGELFF. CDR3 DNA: TGCAGCGGCCTTAGCGGGAGAGGCACCGGGGAGCTGTTTTTT.

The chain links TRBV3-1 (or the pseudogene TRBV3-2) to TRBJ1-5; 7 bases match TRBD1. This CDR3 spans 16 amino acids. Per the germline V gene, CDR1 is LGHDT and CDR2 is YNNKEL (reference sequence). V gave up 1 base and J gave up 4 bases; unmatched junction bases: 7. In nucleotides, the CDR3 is TGTGCCAGCAGCCAAGTCCCGGCAGGGGGAAATCAGCCCCAGCATTTT. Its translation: CASSQVPAGGNQPQHF.

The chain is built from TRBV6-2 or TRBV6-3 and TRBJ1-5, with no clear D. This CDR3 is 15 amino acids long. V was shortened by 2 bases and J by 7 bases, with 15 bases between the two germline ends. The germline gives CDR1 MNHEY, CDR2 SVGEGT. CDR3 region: CASSYPVPTGQPQHF. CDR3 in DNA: TGTGCCAGCAGTTACCCCGTTCCAACTGGGCAGCCCCAGCATTTT.

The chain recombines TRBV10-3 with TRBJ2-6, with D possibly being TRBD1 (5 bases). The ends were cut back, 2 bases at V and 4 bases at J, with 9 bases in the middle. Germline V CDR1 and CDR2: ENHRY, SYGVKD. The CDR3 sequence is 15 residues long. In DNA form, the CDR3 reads TGTGCCATCAGTGAGGGACACCTCGGGGCCAACGTCCTGACTTTC. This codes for CAISEGHLGANVLTF.

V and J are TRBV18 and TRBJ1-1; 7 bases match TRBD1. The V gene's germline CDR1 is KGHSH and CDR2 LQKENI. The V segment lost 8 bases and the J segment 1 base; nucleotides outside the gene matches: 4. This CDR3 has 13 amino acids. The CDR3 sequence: CASQGDPNTEAFF. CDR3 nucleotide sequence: TGTGCCAGCCAGGGGGACCCGAACACTGAAGCTTTCTTT. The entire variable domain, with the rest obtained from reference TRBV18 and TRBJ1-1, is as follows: NAGVMQNPRHLVRRRGQEARLRCSPMKGHSHVYWYRQLPEEGLKFMVYLQKENIIDESGMPKERFSAEFPKEGPSILRIQQVVRGDSAAYFCASQGDPNTEAFFGQGTRLTVV.

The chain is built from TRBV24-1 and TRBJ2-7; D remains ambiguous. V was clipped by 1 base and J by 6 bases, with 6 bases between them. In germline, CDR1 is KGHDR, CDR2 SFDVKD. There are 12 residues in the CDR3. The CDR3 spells CATSDFGSEQYF. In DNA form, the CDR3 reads TGTGCCACCAGTGATTTCGGCAGCGAGCAGTACTTC.

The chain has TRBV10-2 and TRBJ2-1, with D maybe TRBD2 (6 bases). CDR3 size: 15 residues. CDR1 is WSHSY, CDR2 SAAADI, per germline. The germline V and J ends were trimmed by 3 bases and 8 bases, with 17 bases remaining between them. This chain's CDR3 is CASSDRTGRGDEQFF. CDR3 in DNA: TGCGCCAGCAGTGATCGGACCGGGCGCGGGGATGAGCAGTTCTTC.

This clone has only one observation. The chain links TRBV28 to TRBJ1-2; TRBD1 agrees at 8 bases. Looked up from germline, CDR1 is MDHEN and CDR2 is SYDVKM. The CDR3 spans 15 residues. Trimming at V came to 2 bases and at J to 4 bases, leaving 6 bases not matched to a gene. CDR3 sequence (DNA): TGTGCCAGCAGTTTACGAGGACAGGGTCGCTATGGCTACACCTTC. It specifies CASSLRGQGRYGYTF.

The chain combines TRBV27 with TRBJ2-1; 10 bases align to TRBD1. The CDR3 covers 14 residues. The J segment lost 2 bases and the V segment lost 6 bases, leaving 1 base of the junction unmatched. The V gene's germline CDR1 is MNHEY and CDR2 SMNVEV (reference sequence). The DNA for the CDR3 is TGTGCCAGCAGAGGACAGGGGGCCTACAATGAGCAGTTCTTC. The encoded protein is CASRGQGAYNEQFF.

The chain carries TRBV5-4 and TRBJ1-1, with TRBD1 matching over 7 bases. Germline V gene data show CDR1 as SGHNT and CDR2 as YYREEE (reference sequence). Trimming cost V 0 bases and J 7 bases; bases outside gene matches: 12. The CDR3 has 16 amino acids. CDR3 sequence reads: CASSLAGTGPGGEAFF. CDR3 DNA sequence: TGTGCCAGCAGCTTGGCCGGTACGGGACCAGGGGGTGAAGCTTTCTTT.